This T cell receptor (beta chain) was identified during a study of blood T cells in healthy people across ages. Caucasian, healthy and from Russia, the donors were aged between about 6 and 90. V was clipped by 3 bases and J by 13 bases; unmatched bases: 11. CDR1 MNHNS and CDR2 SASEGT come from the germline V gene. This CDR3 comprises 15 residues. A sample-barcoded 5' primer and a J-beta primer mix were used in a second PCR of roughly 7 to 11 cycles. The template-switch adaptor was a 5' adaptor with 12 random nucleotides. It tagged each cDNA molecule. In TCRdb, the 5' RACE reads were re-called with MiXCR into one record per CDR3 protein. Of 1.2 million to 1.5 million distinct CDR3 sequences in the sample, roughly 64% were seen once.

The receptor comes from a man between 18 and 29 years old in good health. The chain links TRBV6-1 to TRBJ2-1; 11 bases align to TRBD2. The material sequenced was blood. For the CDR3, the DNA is TGTGCCAGCAGTGATCTAGCGGGGGGCCAAGAGACCCAGTTCTTC. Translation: CASSDLAGGQETQFF.